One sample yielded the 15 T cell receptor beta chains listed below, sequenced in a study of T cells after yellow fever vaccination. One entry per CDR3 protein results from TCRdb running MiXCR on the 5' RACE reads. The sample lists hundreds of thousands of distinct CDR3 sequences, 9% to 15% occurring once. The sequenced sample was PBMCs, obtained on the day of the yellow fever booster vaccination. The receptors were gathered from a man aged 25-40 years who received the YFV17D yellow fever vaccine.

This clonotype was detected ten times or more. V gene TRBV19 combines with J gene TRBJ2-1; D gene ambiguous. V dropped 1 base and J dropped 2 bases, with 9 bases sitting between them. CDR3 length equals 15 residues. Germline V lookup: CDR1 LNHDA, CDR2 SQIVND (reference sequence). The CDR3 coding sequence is TGTGCCAGTAGTATAGTCGCGCTCCCCTACAATGAGCAGTTCTTC. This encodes CASSIVALPYNEQFF.

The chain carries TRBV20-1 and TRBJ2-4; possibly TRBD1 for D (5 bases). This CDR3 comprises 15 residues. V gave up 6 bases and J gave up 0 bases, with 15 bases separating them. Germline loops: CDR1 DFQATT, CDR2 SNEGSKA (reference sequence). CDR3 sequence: CSALAQGTAKNIQYF. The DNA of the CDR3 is TGCAGTGCCCTCGCTCAGGGTACAGCCAAAAACATTCAGTACTTC.

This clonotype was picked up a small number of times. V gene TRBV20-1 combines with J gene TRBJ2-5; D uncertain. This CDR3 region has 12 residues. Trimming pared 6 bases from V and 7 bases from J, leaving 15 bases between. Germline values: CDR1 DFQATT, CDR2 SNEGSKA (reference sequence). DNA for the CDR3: TGCAGTGCCCCGGATTACGCCAGGACCCAGTACTTC. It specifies CSAPDYARTQYF.

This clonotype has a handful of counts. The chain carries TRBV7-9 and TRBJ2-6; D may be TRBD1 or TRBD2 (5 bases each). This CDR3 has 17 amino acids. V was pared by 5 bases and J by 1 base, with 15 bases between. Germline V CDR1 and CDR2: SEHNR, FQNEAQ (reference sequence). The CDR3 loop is CASSPRGTVSGANVLTF. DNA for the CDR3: TGTGCCAGCAGCCCCCGGGGCACGGTATCTGGGGCCAACGTCCTGACTTTC.

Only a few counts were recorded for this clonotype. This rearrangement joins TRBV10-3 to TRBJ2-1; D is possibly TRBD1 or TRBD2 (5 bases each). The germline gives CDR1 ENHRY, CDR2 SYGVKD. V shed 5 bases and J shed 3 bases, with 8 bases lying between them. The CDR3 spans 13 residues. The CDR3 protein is CAISLGDYNEQFF. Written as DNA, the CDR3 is TGTGCCATCAGTCTGGGGGACTACAATGAGCAGTTCTTC.

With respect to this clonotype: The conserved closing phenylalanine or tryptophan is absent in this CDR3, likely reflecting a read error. CDR3 DNA sequence: TGTGCCAGCAGCTTCGAAGCCAACTACGAGCAGTACTCC. Its protein is CASSFEANYEQYS. This chain connects TRBV7-2 to TRBJ2-7; the D is unclear. Germline V gives CDR1 SGHTA, CDR2 FQGNSA. The germline V and J ends were trimmed by 3 bases and 3 bases, with 9 bases remaining between them. The CDR3 contains 13 residues.

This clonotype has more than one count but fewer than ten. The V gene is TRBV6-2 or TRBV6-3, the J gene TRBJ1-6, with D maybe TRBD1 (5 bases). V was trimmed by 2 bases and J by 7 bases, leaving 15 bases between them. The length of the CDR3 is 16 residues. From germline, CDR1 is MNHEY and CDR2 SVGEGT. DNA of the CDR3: TGTGCCAGCAGTTACCACGGGACTCATCGGAATTCACCCCTCCACTTT. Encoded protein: CASSYHGTHRNSPLHF.

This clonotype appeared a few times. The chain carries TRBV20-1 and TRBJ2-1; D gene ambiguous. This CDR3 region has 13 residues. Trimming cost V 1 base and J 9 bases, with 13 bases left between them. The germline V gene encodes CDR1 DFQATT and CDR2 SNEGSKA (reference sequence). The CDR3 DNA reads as TGCAGTGCTAGAGTAGGTTGGCTCGGTGAGCAGTTCTTC. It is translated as CSARVGWLGEQFF.

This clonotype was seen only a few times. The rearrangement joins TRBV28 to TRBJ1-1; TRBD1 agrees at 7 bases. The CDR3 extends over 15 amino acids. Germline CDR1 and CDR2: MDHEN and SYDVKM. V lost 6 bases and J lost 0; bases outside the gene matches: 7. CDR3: CASRDGTDLNTEAFF. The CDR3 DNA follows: TGTGCCAGCAGAGATGGGACAGATTTGAACACTGAAGCTTTCTTT.

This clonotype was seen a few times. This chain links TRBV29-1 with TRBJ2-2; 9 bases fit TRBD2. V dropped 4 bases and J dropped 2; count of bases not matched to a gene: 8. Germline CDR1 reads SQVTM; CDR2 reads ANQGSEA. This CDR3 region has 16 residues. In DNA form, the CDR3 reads TGCAGCGTTGTGGCTAGCGGGATTTCTAACACCGGGGAGCTGTTTTTT. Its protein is CSVVASGISNTGELFF.

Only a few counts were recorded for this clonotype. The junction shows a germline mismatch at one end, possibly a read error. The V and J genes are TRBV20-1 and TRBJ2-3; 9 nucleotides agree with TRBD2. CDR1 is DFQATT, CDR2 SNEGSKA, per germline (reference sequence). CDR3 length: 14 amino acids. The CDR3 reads CCATGLALSDTQYF. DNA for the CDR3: TGCTGTGCTACGGGACTAGCCTTGTCAGATACGCAGTATTTT.

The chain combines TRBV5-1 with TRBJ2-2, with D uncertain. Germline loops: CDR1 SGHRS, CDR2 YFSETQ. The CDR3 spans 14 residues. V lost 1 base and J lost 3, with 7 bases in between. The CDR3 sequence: CASSLIADTGELFF. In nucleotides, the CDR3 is TGCGCCAGCAGCTTGATTGCGGACACCGGGGAGCTGTTTTTT.

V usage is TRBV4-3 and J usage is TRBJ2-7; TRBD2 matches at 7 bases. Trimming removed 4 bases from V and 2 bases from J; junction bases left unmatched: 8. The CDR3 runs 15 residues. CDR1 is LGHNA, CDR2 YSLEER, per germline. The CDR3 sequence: CASSPSGAPTYEQYF. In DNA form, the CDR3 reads TGCGCCAGCAGCCCAAGCGGGGCGCCAACCTACGAGCAGTACTTC.

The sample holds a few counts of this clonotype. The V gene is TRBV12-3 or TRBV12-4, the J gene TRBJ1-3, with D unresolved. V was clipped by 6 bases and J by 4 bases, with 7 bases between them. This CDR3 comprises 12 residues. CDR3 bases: TGTGCCAGCAGGAGGGCCGGAAACACCATATATTTT. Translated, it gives CASRRAGNTIYF.

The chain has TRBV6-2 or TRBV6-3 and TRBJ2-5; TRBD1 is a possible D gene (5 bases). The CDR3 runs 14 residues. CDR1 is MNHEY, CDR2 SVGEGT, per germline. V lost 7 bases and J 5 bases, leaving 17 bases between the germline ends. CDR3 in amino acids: CASTGHGMRETQYF. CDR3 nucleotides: TGTGCCAGCACTGGACATGGGATGCGGGAGACCCAGTACTTC.